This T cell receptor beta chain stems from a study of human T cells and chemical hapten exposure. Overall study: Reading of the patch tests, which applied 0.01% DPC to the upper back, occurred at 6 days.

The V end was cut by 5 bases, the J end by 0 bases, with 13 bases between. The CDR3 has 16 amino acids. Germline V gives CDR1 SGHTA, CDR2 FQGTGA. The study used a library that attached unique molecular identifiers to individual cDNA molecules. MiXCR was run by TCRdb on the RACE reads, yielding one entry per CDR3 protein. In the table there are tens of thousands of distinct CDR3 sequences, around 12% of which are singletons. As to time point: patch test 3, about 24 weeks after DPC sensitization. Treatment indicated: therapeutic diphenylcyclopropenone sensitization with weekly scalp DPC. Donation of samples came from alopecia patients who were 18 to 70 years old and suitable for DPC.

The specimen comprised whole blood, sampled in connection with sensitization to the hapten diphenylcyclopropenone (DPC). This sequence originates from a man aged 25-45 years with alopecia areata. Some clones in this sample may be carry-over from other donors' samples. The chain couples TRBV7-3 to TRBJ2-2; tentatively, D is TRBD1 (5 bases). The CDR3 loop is CASSLDSIPNTGELFF. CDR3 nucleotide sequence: TGTGCCAGCAGCCTTGACAGCATACCGAACACCGGGGAGCTGTTTTTT.